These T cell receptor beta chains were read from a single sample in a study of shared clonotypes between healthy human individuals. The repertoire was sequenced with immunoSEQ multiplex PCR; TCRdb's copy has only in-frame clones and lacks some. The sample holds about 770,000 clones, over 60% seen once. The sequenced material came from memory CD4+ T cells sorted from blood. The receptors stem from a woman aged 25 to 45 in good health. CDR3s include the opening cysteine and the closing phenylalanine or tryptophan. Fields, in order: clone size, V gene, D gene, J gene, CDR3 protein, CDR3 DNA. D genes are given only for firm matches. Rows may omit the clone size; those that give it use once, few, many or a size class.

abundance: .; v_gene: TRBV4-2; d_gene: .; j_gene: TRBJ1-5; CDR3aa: CASSQGQVGNQPQHF; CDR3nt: TGTGCCAGCAGCCAGGGACAAGTGGGAAATCAGCCCCAGCATTTT
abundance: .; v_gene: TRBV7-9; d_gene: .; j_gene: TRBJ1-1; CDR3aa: CASSPVVDEAFF; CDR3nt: TGTGCCAGCAGCCCGGTGGTCGATGAAGCTTTCTTT
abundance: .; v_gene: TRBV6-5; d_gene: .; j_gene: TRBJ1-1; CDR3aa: CASSLGAGMIKAFF; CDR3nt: TGTGCCAGCAGTTTAGGGGCAGGCATGATTAAAGCTTTCTTT
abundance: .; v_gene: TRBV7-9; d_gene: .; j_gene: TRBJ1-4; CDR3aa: CASSLGDRLNEKLFF; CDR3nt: TGTGCCAGCAGCTTAGGAGACAGGCTGAATGAAAAACTGTTTTTT
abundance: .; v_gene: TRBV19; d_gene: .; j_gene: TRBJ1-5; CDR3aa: CASSNERGGAGNQPQHF; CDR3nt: TGTGCCAGTAGCAATGAACGAGGGGGGGCAGGCAATCAGCCCCAGCATTTT
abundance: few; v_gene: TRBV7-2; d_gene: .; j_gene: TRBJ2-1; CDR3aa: CASSLVEGVSSYNEQFF; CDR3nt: TGTGCCAGCAGCTTAGTTGAGGGGGTGAGCTCCTACAATGAGCAGTTCTTC
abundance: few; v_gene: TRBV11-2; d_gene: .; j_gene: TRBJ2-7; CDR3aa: CASRPGPGSYEQYF; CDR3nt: TGTGCCAGCAGGCCGGGACCCGGCTCCTACGAGCAGTACTTC
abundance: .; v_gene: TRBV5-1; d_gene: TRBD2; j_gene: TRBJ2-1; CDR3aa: CASSPRPSGTPNEQFF; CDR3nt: TGCGCCAGCAGCCCGCGGCCTAGCGGGACGCCCAATGAGCAGTTCTTC
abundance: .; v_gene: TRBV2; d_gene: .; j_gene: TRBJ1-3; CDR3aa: CASSEVGFSGNTIYF; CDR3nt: TGTGCCAGCAGTGAAGTAGGTTTCTCTGGAAACACCATATATTTT
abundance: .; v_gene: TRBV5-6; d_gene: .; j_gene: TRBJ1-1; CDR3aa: CASSPRPGDQRDTEAFF; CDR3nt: TGTGCCAGCAGCCCCCGACCGGGGGACCAGAGGGACACTGAAGCTTTCTTT
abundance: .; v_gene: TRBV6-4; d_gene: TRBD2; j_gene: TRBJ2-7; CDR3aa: CASTGTSGRRYEQYF; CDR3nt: TGTGCCAGCACTGGGACTAGCGGGAGACGGTACGAGCAGTACTTC
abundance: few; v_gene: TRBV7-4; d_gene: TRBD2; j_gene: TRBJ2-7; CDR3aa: CASIKREAYEQYF; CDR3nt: TGTGCCAGCATCAAGCGGGAGGCCTACGAGCAGTACTTC
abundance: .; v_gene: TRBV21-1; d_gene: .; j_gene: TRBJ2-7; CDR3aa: CASSRHSGSSYEQYF; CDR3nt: TGTGCCAGCAGCCGCCACAGCGGATCCTCCTACGAGCAGTACTTC
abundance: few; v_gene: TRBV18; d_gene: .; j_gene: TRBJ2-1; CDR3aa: CASSPGSAGIYNEQFF; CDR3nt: TGTGCCAGCTCACCCGGATCAGCCGGTATATACAATGAGCAGTTCTTC
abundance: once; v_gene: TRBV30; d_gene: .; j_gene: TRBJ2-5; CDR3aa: CAWSVGGQETQYF; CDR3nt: TGTGCCTGGAGTGTAGGAGGACAAGAGACCCAGTACTTC
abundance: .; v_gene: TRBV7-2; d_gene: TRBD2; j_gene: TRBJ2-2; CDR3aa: CASSLGLAGMRTGELFF; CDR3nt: TGTGCCAGCAGCTTGGGACTAGCGGGAATGAGGACCGGGGAGCTGTTTTTT
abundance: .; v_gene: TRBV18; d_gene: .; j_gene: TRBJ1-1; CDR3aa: CASSPRTKVEAFF; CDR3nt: TGTGCCAGCTCACCTAGGACCAAAGTTGAAGCTTTCTTT
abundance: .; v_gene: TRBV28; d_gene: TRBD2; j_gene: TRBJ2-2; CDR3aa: CASSLGVRTSGTTTNTGELFF; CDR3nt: TGTGCCAGCAGTTTGGGGGTGAGGACTAGCGGGACGACCACGAACACCGGGGAGCTGTTTTTT
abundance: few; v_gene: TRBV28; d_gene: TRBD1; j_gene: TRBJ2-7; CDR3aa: CASSPGTGGRWQYF; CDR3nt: TGTGCCAGCAGTCCCGGGACAGGGGGCCGGTGGCAGTACTTC
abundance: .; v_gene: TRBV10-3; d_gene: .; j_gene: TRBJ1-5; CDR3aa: CAISERGAGQPQHF; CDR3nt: TGTGCCATCAGTGAGCGGGGGGCTGGTCAGCCCCAGCATTTT